This is a list of T cell receptor beta chains from one sample in a study of T cells in Graves' hyperthyroidism and ophthalmopathy. TCRdb fed the multiplex PCR reads into MiXCR, producing one record per CDR3 protein. The table has 450,000 to 650,000 distinct CDR3 sequences, roughly 17% seen once. What was sequenced was blood. All receptors derive from a woman between 18 and 30 years old with Graves' ophthalmopathy. Both conserved end residues are part of each CDR3. The D gene is left open where the match is weak. Expanded clones are given a class, and other clones once, few, many or no size at all.

abundance	v_gene	j_gene	d_gene	CDR3aa	CDR3nt
many	TRBV7-3	TRBJ1-6	NA	CASSLTGTNSPLHF	TGTGCCAGCAGCTTAACAGGGACTAATTCACCCCTCCACTTT
many	TRBV5-5	TRBJ1-5	NA	CASSSSTGLSNQPQHF	TGTGCCAGCAGCTCCAGTACAGGGTTGAGCAATCAGCCCCAGCATTTT
many	TRBV5-1	TRBJ2-3	NA	CASRATDTQYF	TGCGCCAGCAGGGCCACAGATACGCAGTATTTT
many	TRBV20-1	TRBJ1-1	NA	CSATRAGNTEAFF	TGCAGTGCCACGAGGGCAGGGAACACTGAAGCTTTCTTT
few	TRBV30	TRBJ1-1	NA	CAWSPGRMNTEAFF	TGTGCCTGGAGTCCTGGACGCATGAACACTGAAGCTTTCTTT
NA	TRBV4-2	TRBJ2-7	NA	CASSTTGGYSYEQYF	TGTGCCAGCAGCACAACCGGAGGTTACTCCTACGAGCAGTACTTC
few	TRBV24-1	TRBJ2-5	NA	CATSDGALETQYF	TGTGCCACCAGTGACGGAGCTTTGGAGACCCAGTACTTC
many	TRBV27	TRBJ1-6	NA	CASSSRSGVRYNSPLHF	TGTGCCAGCAGTTCCCGCTCCGGGGTACGCTATAATTCACCCCTCCACTTT
many	TRBV9	TRBJ1-2	NA	CASSVSPSRDGYTF	TGTGCCAGCAGCGTAAGCCCGTCAAGGGATGGCTACACCTTC
many	TRBV27	TRBJ1-5	NA	CASGTAVHQPQHF	TGTGCCAGTGGGACGGCCGTCCATCAGCCCCAGCATTTT
many	TRBV28	TRBJ1-1	NA	CASSRRDSYTEAFF	TGTGCCAGCAGCCGCCGGGACTCTTACACTGAAGCTTTCTTT
many	TRBV12-3/TRBV12-4	TRBJ1-2	NA	CASSFSTENYGYTF	TGTGCCAGCAGTTTTTCTACGGAAAACTATGGCTACACCTTC
few	TRBV4-1	TRBJ1-1	TRBD1	CASSHPGQGFREAFF	TGCGCCAGCAGCCACCCGGGACAGGGTTTTAGGGAAGCTTTCTTT
many	TRBV11-2	TRBJ2-5	TRBD2	CASSFNAAGLAGWEETQYF	TGTGCCAGCAGCTTCAACGCAGCGGGACTAGCAGGTTGGGAAGAGACCCAGTACTTC
NA	TRBV6-1	TRBJ1-1	TRBD1	CASSGQGVFTEAFF	TGTGCCAGCAGCGGACAGGGGGTTTTCACTGAAGCTTTCTTT
many	TRBV28	TRBJ2-3	TRBD1	CASSLQGASTDTQYF	TGTGCCAGCAGTTTACAGGGGGCGTCCACAGATACGCAGTATTTT